This T cell receptor (beta chain) was found in a study of cytomegalovirus exposure and HLA in healthy donors. This CDR3 contains 15 residues. Germline CDR1 MNHEY, CDR2 SVGAGI. Germline trimming cut 7 bases from V and 4 bases from J; bases unmatched to any gene: 11. The study ran its PCR with 60 Vbeta and 13 Jbeta primers. The method was immunoSEQ multiplex PCR; TCRdb's version includes in-frame clones alone and lacks a portion of them. In the table there are 75,000 to 90,000 clones, approximately 81% of which are singletons. As for this clone: Its antigen is undetermined.

Overall study findings and caveats: When analyzed later, a missense DCLRE1C variant was found to be linked to TCR beta V- and J-gene trimming. Only CMV serostatus was available as immune exposure information.

The sample comprised PBMCs. The sequence came from a middle-aged man in good health and CMV-seropositive. The gene calls are TRBV6-5 and TRBJ1-1, with 8 bases fitting TRBD1. The DNA for the CDR3 is TGTGCCAGCATACCCAACCCCGGGACAGGCACTGAAGCTTTCTTT. Its translation is CASIPNPGTGTEAFF.